Listed below are T cell receptor beta chains from one sample, sequenced in a study of monozygotic twins with inflammatory bowel disease. TCRdb re-called the 5' RACE reads, yielding one record per CDR3 amino acid sequence without DNA. This table lists over 110,000 distinct CDR3 sequences. The sequenced material came from blood. Receptors originate from a human donor with ulcerative colitis or Crohn's disease, or a healthy co-twin of an affected twin (not recorded which). CDR3s include the opening cysteine and the closing phenylalanine or tryptophan.

TRBJ2-1,TRBV5-5,CASRPGSHASYNEQFF
TRBJ1-6,TRBV7-2,CASSPPGGGSPLHF
TRBJ1-3,TRBV5-1,CASSLAGLLSGNTIYF
TRBJ2-5,TRBV20-1,CSARAQPRVTQYF
TRBJ2-2,TRBV20-1,CSARALAGNTGELFF
TRBJ2-1,TRBV4-3,CASSQDRGTGVNEQFF
TRBJ2-2,TRBV4-3,CASSQIPSAVNTGELFF
TRBJ1-1,TRBV20-1,CSARRQNLEAFF
TRBJ2-7,TRBV6-1,CASSPGTGRYEQYF
TRBJ1-5,TRBV7-2,CASSRMGNQPQHF
TRBJ2-7,TRBV5-1,CASSLGPREQYF
TRBJ2-3,TRBV14,CASSQVRRGGGMTDTQYF
TRBJ1-1,TRBV7-6,CASSRGQITEAFF
TRBJ2-3,TRBV30,CAWSGVGTDTQYF
TRBJ2-1,TRBV7-2,CASSPKTGSSYNEQFF
TRBJ1-5,TRBV19,CASSGQGGDQPQHF
TRBJ2-7,TRBV4-3,CASSQRHESSYEQYF
TRBJ2-5,TRBV7-9,CASSFFGRSETQYF
TRBJ1-2,TRBV7-2,CASSFGDRVSYTF
TRBJ1-5,TRBV19,CASSIIRDRGLRQPQHF
TRBJ1-4,TRBV30,CAWSGSSSRVANEKLFF
TRBJ2-3,TRBV10-3,CAISETGPDTQYF